These 31 T cell receptor beta chains came from one sample sequenced in a study of T-cell memory formation after mild COVID-19. From the 5' RACE reads, TCRdb called clonotypes with MiXCR, one entry per CDR3 protein. The sample holds 400,000 or so distinct CDR3 sequences, around 20% seen once. The specimen was PBMCs or a T cell subset sorted from them (not recorded which). Source of these receptors: an adult woman who had mild COVID-19 (a few samples of this study predate the infection). Cell type and time point are not known.

This CDR3 reads CASSLDSGNTEAFF. For the CDR3, the DNA is TGCGCCAGCAGCCTCGACAGTGGGAACACTGAAGCTTTCTTT. The genes are TRBV4-1 and TRBJ1-1; a possible D gene is TRBD1 (5 bases). The CDR3 is made up of 14 amino acids. V was shortened by 4 bases and J by 1 base, with 10 bases between the two germline ends. The germline CDR1 and CDR2 sequences are MGHRA and YSYEKL.

The chain is built from TRBV27 and TRBJ2-3; TRBD2 might be the D (5 bases). The V gene lost 7 bases and the J gene lost 3 bases, with 11 bases spanning the gap. The CDR3 length is 13 residues. CDR1 and CDR2 from the germline V gene are MNHEY and SMNVEV (reference sequence). The CDR3 DNA is TGTGCCAGCAACGCAGGCGGGACAGATACGCAGTATTTT. This codes for CASNAGGTDTQYF.

The rearrangement uses TRBV20-1 and TRBJ2-7; 11 nucleotides line up with TRBD2. The J segment lost 2 bases and the V segment lost 1 base, leaving 1 base of the junction unmatched. The germline CDR1 and CDR2 sequences are DFQATT and SNEGSKA (reference sequence). The CDR3 is 14 residues long. The CDR3 DNA reads TGCAGTGCTAGAGTAGCGGGAGGGCCCTACGAGCAGTACTTC. It yields the protein CSARVAGGPYEQYF.

The gene calls are TRBV5-1 and TRBJ2-7; D possibly corresponds to TRBD2 (6 bases). The CDR3 sequence is 14 residues long. In germline, CDR1 is SGHRS, CDR2 YFSETQ. V was clipped by 5 bases and J by 3 bases, with 15 bases between them. CDR3 residues: CASSRGKGYYEQYF. CDR3 nucleotides: TGCGCCAGCAGTCGGGGGAAGGGCTACTACGAGCAGTACTTC.

Ten or more counts support this clonotype. This chain joins TRBV6-2 or TRBV6-3 and TRBJ2-1; D might be TRBD2 (6 bases). Per germline, CDR1 MNHEY and CDR2 SVGEGT. The CDR3 consists of 15 residues. V was cut by 8 bases and J by 5 bases, with 19 bases left in between. The CDR3 sequence: CASLPRDWWNNEQFF. In DNA form, the CDR3 reads TGTGCCAGCTTACCCCGGGACTGGTGGAACAATGAGCAGTTCTTC.

This clonotype was recorded at least ten times. The chain has TRBV6-5 and TRBJ1-2; perhaps TRBD1 as D (5 bases). The V gene lost 6 bases and the J gene lost 8 bases, with 22 bases spanning the gap. The germline V gene has CDR1 MNHEY and CDR2 SVGAGI. The CDR3 covers 15 residues. The CDR3 is CASRPLLRALKGYTF. The CDR3 nucleotides are TGTGCCAGCAGACCCCTCCTCAGGGCATTGAAAGGCTACACCTTC.

This chain links TRBV3-1 with TRBJ2-2, with TRBD2 identical over 8 bases. Germline CDR1 and CDR2: LGHDT and YNNKEL (reference sequence). Trimming removed 7 bases from V and 2 bases from J; junction bases left unmatched: 6. The CDR3 has 15 residues. CDR3 residues: CASTVSGGNTGELFF. The DNA for the CDR3 is TGTGCCAGCACGGTCAGCGGGGGTAACACCGGGGAGCTGTTTTTT.

A few counts support this clonotype. The V gene is TRBV18, the J gene TRBJ2-1, with 9 bases lining up with TRBD2. The ends lost 2 bases at V and 9 bases at J; junction bases unmatched: 5. The CDR3 contains 14 residues. Germline V gives CDR1 KGHSH, CDR2 LQKENI. CDR3 sequence: CASSPLALAGEQFF. The CDR3 coding sequence is TGTGCCAGCTCACCATTAGCACTAGCGGGTGAGCAGTTCTTC.

V and J are TRBV5-1 and TRBJ1-2; TRBD1 might be the D (5 bases). V was shortened by 4 bases and J by 8 bases, with 18 bases between the two germline ends. Germline V lookup: CDR1 SGHRS, CDR2 YFSETQ. The CDR3 runs 14 residues. The CDR3 here is CASSAPGTSGGYTF. CDR3 nucleotide sequence: TGCGCCAGCAGCGCCCCCGGGACCTCCGGAGGCTACACCTTC. Supplemented by reference TRBV5-1 and TRBJ1-2, the full variable domain reads KAGVTQTPRYLIKTRGQQVTLSCSPISGHRSVSWYQQTPGQGLQFLFEYFSETQRNKGNFPGRFSGRQFSNSRSEMNVSTLELGDSALYLCASSAPGTSGGYTFGSGTRLTVV.

This clonotype was detected a few times. This chain links TRBV12-3 or TRBV12-4 with TRBJ2-6; either TRBD1 or TRBD2 may supply D (7 bases each). This CDR3 contains 18 residues. The V end lost 6 bases, the J end lost 0 bases, and 18 bases lay between the germline ends. CDR3 in amino acids: CASSHLTGRGSGANVLTF. The CDR3 DNA reads as TGTGCCAGCAGCCATCTGACAGGGAGGGGCTCTGGGGCCAACGTCCTGACTTTC.

The sample holds a few counts of this clonotype. This chain uses TRBV23-1 with TRBJ2-7, with TRBD1 matching 9 bases. TRBV23-1 is assigned to the ORF class and has an uncertain function. The CDR3 consists of 15 residues. Trimming at V came to 3 bases and at J to 6 bases, leaving 9 bases not matched to a gene. In DNA, the CDR3 is TGCGCCAGCAGTCACGTCCGGGACAGGGTTTTCGAGCAGTACTTC. Its translation: CASSHVRDRVFEQYF.

The V call is TRBV11-3, the J call TRBJ2-7; 9 bases align to TRBD1. With 5 bases clipped from V and 3 bases from J, the junction kept 14 bases outside the gene matches. CDR3 length: 17 amino acids. Germline V CDR1 and CDR2: SGHNT, YENEEA. The CDR3 is CASSTTGGSSAHYEQYF. Here the CDR3 DNA reads TGTGCCAGCAGCACCACAGGGGGCTCTTCGGCGCACTACGAGCAGTACTTC. The full variable domain, with the rest looked up from reference TRBV11-3 and TRBJ2-7, is EAGVVQSPRYKIIEKKQPVAFWCNPISGHNTLYWYLQNLGQGPELLIRYENEEAVDDSQLPKDRFSAERLKGVDSTLKIQPAELGDSAVYLCASSTTGGSSAHYEQYFGPGTRLTVT.

The gene calls are TRBV2 and TRBJ2-5; 7 bases map to TRBD2. With V trimmed by 2 bases and J by 2 bases, 8 bases remained unmatched. CDR3 length equals 16 residues. Germline-derived CDR1 and CDR2 are SNHLY and FYNNEI. The CDR3 nucleotides are TGTGCCAGCAGTGAAACCGGGGGGAACCTACAAGAGACCCAGTACTTC. Protein product: CASSETGGNLQETQYF.

V gene TRBV12-3 or TRBV12-4 combines with J gene TRBJ1-2; D uncertain. CDR3 length: 12 residues. The V and J ends lost 8 bases and 4 bases respectively, with 11 bases between them. The CDR3, as DNA: TGTGCCAGCGGGGAAAACCCCTATGGCTACACCTTC. Translation gives CASGENPYGYTF.

Many counts were recorded for this clonotype. The chain is built from TRBV9 and TRBJ1-1; unclear D gene. Trimming took 2 bases from V and 0 from J, leaving 8 bases between them. Germline CDR1 reads SGDLS; CDR2 reads YYNGEE. This CDR3 has 14 amino acids. CDR3 in DNA: TGTGCCAGCAGCGTTGGAACACTGAACACTGAAGCTTTCTTT. Its translation: CASSVGTLNTEAFF.

The chain uses TRBV12-3 or TRBV12-4 and TRBJ2-5; 7 bases map to TRBD1. The V segment lost 5 bases and the J segment 5 bases; nucleotides outside the gene matches: 11. The CDR3 extends over 15 amino acids. CDR3 in DNA: TGTGCCAGCAGTAACTCGGGACAGTTGGGCGAGACCCAGTACTTC. The encoded protein is CASSNSGQLGETQYF.

The rearrangement joins TRBV7-9 to TRBJ2-1; TRBD2 might be the D (6 bases). V was pared by 5 bases and J by 5 bases, with 16 bases between. The CDR3 runs 15 residues. Germline V lookup: CDR1 SEHNR, CDR2 FQNEAQ (reference sequence). This CDR3 is CASSQRAGINNEQFF. CDR3 sequence (DNA): TGTGCCAGCAGCCAGCGAGCGGGTATTAACAATGAGCAGTTCTTC.

The chain links TRBV12-3 or TRBV12-4 to TRBJ1-6; TRBD1 might be the D (5 bases). The CDR3 runs to 17 residues. V was shortened by 5 bases and J by 5 bases, with 19 bases between the two germline ends. CDR3 nucleotide sequence: TGTGCCAGCAGTCCCCCACGTCAGGGTCTAAATAATTCACCCCTCCACTTT. This codes for CASSPPRQGLNNSPLHF.

This chain joins TRBV6-2 or TRBV6-3 and TRBJ2-1; 11 bases map to TRBD2. The germline CDR1 and CDR2 sequences are MNHEY and SVGEGT. The CDR3 is 19 amino acids. V was pared by 4 bases and J by 5 bases, with 16 bases of the junction left unmatched. The CDR3 protein is CASSSPTIPTSGVDNEQFF. The CDR3 nucleotides are TGTGCCAGCAGTTCCCCAACCATCCCGACTAGCGGGGTCGACAATGAGCAGTTCTTC.

A few counts support this clonotype. This chain joins TRBV11-3 and TRBJ2-2, with D possibly being TRBD1 (5 bases). The CDR3 covers 17 residues. Germline CDR1 SGHNT, CDR2 YENEEA. V lost 0 bases and J 5 bases, leaving 16 bases between the germline ends. CDR3: CASSLESSGIRTGELFF. The CDR3 DNA sequence: TGTGCCAGCAGCTTAGAGTCCTCAGGGATAAGGACCGGGGAGCTGTTTTTT. The full variable domain, its missing parts supplied by reference TRBV11-3 and TRBJ2-2, is EAGVVQSPRYKIIEKKQPVAFWCNPISGHNTLYWYLQNLGQGPELLIRYENEEAVDDSQLPKDRFSAERLKGVDSTLKIQPAELGDSAVYLCASSLESSGIRTGELFFGEGSRLTVL.

This clonotype was observed a handful of times. The chain combines TRBV20-1 with TRBJ2-2; tentative D call: TRBD1 (6 bases). There are 12 residues in the CDR3. The germline V gene has CDR1 DFQATT and CDR2 SNEGSKA (reference sequence). Trimming removed 5 bases from V and 5 bases from J, with 9 bases in between. CDR3 nucleotides: TGCAGTGCTGGGGACACGACCGGGGAGCTGTTTTTT. This codes for CSAGDTTGELFF.

The chain is built from TRBV20-1 and TRBJ2-1; 12 nucleotides align to TRBD2. This CDR3 contains 15 residues. V shed 1 base and J 11 bases; nucleotides not matched to a gene: 9. Germline V gene data show CDR1 as DFQATT and CDR2 as SNEGSKA (reference sequence). This CDR3 is CSARGLAGEISQQFF. DNA for the CDR3: TGCAGTGCTAGAGGACTAGCGGGGGAGATTTCTCAGCAGTTCTTC.

This clonotype has more than one count but fewer than ten. The chain links TRBV27 to TRBJ2-7; D is perhaps TRBD1 (6 bases). CDR1 is MNHEY, CDR2 SMNVEV, per germline (reference sequence). This CDR3 spans 15 amino acids. With 3 bases removed from V and 2 bases from J, the gap between germline ends came to 14 bases. The DNA of the CDR3 is TGTGCCAGCAGTTTGTTAGGGGGTTCCGCCTACGAGCAGTACTTC. Amino acid sequence: CASSLLGGSAYEQYF.

This clonotype was seen a few times. The chain employs TRBV11-3 and TRBJ1-2; D call uncertain. In germline, CDR1 is SGHNT, CDR2 YENEEA. Trimming stripped 5 bases from V and 4 bases from J, with 17 bases between. This CDR3 spans 15 amino acids. CDR3 loop: CASSPPGSLIYGYTF. The CDR3 bases are TGTGCCAGCAGCCCCCCGGGGAGCTTAATCTATGGCTACACCTTC.

This clonotype was seen more than once but under ten times. As DNA, the CDR3 is TGCAGTGCACGATTCGGGACGGACTATGGCTACACCTTC. It translates to CSARFGTDYGYTF. The chain joins TRBV20-1 to TRBJ1-2, with a weak D call TRBD1 (5 bases). The CDR3 consists of 13 residues. Trimming left V 6 bases short and J 3 bases short, with 14 bases between. Germline CDR1 DFQATT, CDR2 SNEGSKA (reference sequence).

The table lists this clonotype with a few counts. The V and J genes are TRBV10-2 and TRBJ2-1, with TRBD2 as a possible D gene (6 bases). V lost 4 bases to trimming and J lost 4 bases, with 14 bases between them. Germline assignment: CDR1 WSHSY and CDR2 SAAADI. The CDR3 has 15 amino acids. CDR3 sequence: CASSVSRGWYNEQFF. The CDR3 DNA follows: TGCGCCAGCAGTGTTTCCCGGGGGTGGTACAATGAGCAGTTCTTC.

This clonotype occurred a few times. The CDR3 nucleotides are TGTGCCAGTACCCTCGACAGGGGCGGGAACACTGAAGCTTTCTTT. This translates into CASTLDRGGNTEAFF. The genes are TRBV19 and TRBJ1-1; 8 positions match TRBD1. The V gene's germline CDR1 is LNHDA and CDR2 SQIVND (reference sequence). V trimming: 7 bases; J trimming: 1 base; junction bases outside the gene matches: 8. The CDR3 extends over 15 amino acids.

V and J are TRBV24-1 and TRBJ1-2, with a weak D call TRBD1 (5 bases). CDR1 and CDR2 (germline): KGHDR, SFDVKD. This CDR3 has 11 residues. Trimming shortened V by 4 bases and J by 8 bases, and 7 bases separated the two germline ends. Here the CDR3 reads CATSEGVGYTF. The CDR3 DNA reads TGTGCCACCAGTGAGGGGGTCGGCTACACCTTC.

The chain links TRBV12-3 or TRBV12-4 to TRBJ1-2; TRBD1 is a possible D gene (5 bases). Trimming cost V 5 bases and J 7 bases, with 17 bases left between them. The CDR3 covers 14 residues. DNA of the CDR3: TGTGCCAGCAGTCCCGACCCGACAGTGGGTGGCTACACCTTC. Its protein product is CASSPDPTVGGYTF.

The chain carries TRBV18 and TRBJ2-1; D is unclear. The germline V gene has CDR1 KGHSH and CDR2 LQKENI. This CDR3 has 13 amino acids. V was shortened by 1 base and J by 9 bases, with 10 bases between the two germline ends. In DNA, the CDR3 is TGTGCCAGCTCACCACTGCAGAATCCTGAGCAGTTCTTC. This gives the protein CASSPLQNPEQFF.

The V gene is TRBV6-5, the J gene TRBJ2-7; 7 bases agree with TRBD2. The trim removed 7 bases at V and 0 bases at J, leaving 6 bases unmatched. CDR1 MNHEY and CDR2 SVGAGI come from the germline V gene. The CDR3 contains 14 residues. CDR3 loop: CASTPAGNSYEQYF. The DNA for the CDR3 is TGTGCCAGCACTCCAGCGGGGAACTCCTACGAGCAGTACTTC.